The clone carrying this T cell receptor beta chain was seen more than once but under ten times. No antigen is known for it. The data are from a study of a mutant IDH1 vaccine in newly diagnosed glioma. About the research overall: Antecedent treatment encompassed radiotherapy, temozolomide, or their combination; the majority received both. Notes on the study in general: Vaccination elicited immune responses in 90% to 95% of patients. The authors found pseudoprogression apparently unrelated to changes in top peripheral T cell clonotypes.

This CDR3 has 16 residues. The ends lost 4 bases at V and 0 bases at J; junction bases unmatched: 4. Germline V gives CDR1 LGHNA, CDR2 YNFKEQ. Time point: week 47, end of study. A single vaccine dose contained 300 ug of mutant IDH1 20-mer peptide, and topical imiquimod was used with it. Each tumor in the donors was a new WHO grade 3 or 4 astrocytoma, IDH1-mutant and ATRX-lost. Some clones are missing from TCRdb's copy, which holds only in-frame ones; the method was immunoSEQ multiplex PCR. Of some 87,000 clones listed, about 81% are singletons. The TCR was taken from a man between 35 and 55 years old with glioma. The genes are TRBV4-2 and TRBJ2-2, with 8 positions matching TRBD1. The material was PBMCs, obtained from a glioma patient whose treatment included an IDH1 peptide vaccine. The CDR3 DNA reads TGTGCCAGCAGCCCCAGGGGGCGTACGAACACCGGGGAGCTGTTTTTT. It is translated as CASSPRGRTNTGELFF.